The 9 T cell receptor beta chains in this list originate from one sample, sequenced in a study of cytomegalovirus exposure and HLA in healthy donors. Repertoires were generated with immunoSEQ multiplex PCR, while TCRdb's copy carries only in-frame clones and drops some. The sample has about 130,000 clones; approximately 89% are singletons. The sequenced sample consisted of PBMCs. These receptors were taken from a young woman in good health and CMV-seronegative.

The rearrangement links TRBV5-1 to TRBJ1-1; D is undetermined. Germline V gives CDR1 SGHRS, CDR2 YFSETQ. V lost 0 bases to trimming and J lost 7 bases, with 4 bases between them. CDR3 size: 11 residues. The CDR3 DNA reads TGCGCCAGCAGCTTGGGCAGTGAAGCTTTCTTT. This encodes CASSLGSEAFF.

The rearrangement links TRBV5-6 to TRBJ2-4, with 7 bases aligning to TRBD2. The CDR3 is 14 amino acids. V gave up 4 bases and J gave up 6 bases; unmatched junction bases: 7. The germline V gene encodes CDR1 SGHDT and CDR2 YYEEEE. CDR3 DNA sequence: TGTGCCAGCAGCAAGGGACTACCCACAAACATTCAGTACTTC. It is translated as CASSKGLPTNIQYF.

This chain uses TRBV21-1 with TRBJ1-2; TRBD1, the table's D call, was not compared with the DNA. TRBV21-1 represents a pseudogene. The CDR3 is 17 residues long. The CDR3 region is CASSKEGWQGRFYGYTF. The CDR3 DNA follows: TGTGCCAGCAGCAAAGAGGGCTGGCAGGGGAGATTCTATGGCTACACCTTC.

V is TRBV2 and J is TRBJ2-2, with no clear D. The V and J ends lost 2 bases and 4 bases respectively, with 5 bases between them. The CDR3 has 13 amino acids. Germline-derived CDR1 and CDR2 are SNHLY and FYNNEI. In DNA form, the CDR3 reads TGTGCCAGCAGTGAATATAGCACCGGGGAGCTGTTTTTT. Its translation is CASSEYSTGELFF.

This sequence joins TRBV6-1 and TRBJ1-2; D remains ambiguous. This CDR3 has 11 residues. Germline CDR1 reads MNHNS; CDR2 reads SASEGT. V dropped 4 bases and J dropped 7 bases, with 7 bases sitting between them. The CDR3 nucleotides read TGTGCCAGCAGTGTCAGGTCTGGCTACACCTTC. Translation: CASSVRSGYTF.

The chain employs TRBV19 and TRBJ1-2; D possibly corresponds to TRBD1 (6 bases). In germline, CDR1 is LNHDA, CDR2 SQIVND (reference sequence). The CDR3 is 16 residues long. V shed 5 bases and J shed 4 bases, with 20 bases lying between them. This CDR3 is CASSSNEWTVTYGYTF. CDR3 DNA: TGTGCCAGTAGTTCTAATGAGTGGACAGTTACCTATGGCTACACCTTC.

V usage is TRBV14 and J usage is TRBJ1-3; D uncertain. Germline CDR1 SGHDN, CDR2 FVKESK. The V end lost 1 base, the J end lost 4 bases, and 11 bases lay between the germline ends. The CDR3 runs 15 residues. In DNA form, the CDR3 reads TGTGCCAGCAGCCAAGGTCGGCGAGGCGGAAACACCATATATTTT. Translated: CASSQGRRGGNTIYF.

The DNA for the CDR3 is TGTGCCAGCAGCTTACGATTCGCCGGGCAGCCCCAGCATTTT. Translation gives CASSLRFAGQPQHF. J is TRBJ1-5 and V is TRBV7-2; no firm D call. V dropped 2 bases and J dropped 7 bases, with 12 bases sitting between them. CDR3 length: 14 amino acids. Germline values: CDR1 SGHTA, CDR2 FQGNSA.

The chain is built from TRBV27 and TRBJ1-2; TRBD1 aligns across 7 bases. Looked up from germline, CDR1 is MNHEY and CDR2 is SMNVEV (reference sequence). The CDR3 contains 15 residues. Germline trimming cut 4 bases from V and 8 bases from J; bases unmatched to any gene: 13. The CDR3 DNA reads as TGTGCCAGCAGTTCGGGCCAAACAGGGGTACGGGGCTACACCTTC. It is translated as CASSSGQTGVRGYTF.